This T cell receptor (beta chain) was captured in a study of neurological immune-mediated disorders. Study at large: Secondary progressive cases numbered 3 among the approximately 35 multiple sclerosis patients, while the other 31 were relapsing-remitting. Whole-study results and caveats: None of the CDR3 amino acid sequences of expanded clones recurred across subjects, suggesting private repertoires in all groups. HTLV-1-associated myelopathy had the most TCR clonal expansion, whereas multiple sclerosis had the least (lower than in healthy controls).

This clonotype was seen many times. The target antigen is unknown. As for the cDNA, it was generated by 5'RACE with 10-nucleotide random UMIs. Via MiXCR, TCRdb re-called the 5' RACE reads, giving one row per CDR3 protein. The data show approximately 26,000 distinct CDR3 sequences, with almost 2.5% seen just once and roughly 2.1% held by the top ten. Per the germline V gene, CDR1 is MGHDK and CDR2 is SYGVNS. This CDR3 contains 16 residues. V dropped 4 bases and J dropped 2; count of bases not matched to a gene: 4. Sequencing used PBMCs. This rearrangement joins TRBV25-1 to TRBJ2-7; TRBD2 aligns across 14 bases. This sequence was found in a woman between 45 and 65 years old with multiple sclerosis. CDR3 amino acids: CASSGGLAGVTYEQYF. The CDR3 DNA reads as TGTGCCAGCAGTGGGGGACTAGCGGGAGTGACCTACGAGCAGTACTTC.